This TCR beta chain was captured by sequencing in a study of T cell changes during pregnancy in multiple sclerosis (dated by TCRdb to the late 2010s). As for the study more broadly: The study examined how the T cell repertoire changed over the course of pregnancy in women with multiple sclerosis.

Receptor amplification or capture employed the immunoSEQ multiplex PCR assay. What TCRdb holds here is the immuneACCESS table cut down to in-frame rearrangements. Part of the clones is not present; checked against another copy, under half of the missing clones reflect an unresolved V gene, and the others are unexplained. Here the sample has approximately 130,000 clones; 96% occur a single time. 0.44% of the sample is in the top ten clones. CDR1 MDHEN and CDR2 SYDVKM were looked up in the germline V gene. Trimming accounts for 6 bases at V and 3 bases at J, while the number of junction bases matched to no gene is 8. The CDR3 sequence holds 15 residues, the cysteine and phenylalanine included. The only DNA kept is the CDR3, 45 bases in frame from the first base. A word on this clone: The antigen this receptor binds is unknown. Base qualities are missing; no much larger clone stands one base away.

The sequencing used peripheral blood, collected after pregnancy. The clonotype was recovered from a female donor with multiple sclerosis, enrolled in a pregnancy study. The rearrangement joined TRBV28 to TRBJ2-4; 7 central bases correspond to TRBD1. Read as DNA, the sequence is TGTGCCAGCAGGTGGGACAGCGATAACAAAAACATTCAGTACTTC. The encoded protein is CASRWDSDNKNIQYF.